The T cell receptor beta chain under discussion was sequenced for a study of OX40 agonist ivuxolimab in advanced cancers. Study in general: Of the participants, 35% to 50% had some prior anti-PD-1, anti-PD-L1 or anti-CTLA-4 therapy, which was allowed. Overall study results and limits: At 0.1-3.0 mg/kg, partial responders had clonal expansion among the lowest observed. CD4+ T cells averaged fewer expanded clones than CD8+ T cells.

Sequencing used immunoSEQ multiplex PCR; TCRdb keeps in-frame clones, though not all of them. The sample records some 70,000 clones, nearly 90% being singletons. As concerns this clone: Its antigen is not known.

The length of the CDR3 is 13 residues. CDR1 is MNHEY, CDR2 SVGAGI, per germline. V lost 0 bases, J lost 8 bases, and 7 bases lay in between. The sample was CD4+ or CD8+ T cells sorted from blood, taken in a trial of the OX40 agonist ivuxolimab. This TCR was sampled from an adult with an advanced solid tumor such as melanoma, head and neck, liver or kidney cancer. This sequence joins TRBV6-5 and TRBJ1-4, with a tentative D call TRBD1 (6 bases). The chain's CDR3 is CASSYSGAEKLFF. Written as DNA, the CDR3 is TGTGCCAGCAGTTACTCGGGGGCGGAAAAACTGTTTTTT.